Here is one T cell receptor beta chain with its context. Its antigen remains unidentified. This sample is part of a study of T-cell memory formation after mild COVID-19. Across the whole study: TCR clusters mostly belonged to single donors. Overall study results and limits: The appearance of some responding clones in pre-infection memory suggested that cross-reactive memory joined. Later expanders leaned CD4+, whereas clones that contracted between day 15 and 85 were balanced CD4/CD8.

Using its own MiXCR run on the 5' RACE reads, TCRdb lists one record per CDR3 protein. The sample includes some 330,000 distinct CDR3 sequences, around 21% of them seen just once. The sequencing sample was made of PBMCs or a T cell subset sorted from them (not recorded which). This TCR was sampled from an adult woman who had mild COVID-19 (a few samples of this study predate the infection). Cell type and time point are not known.

DNA for the CDR3: TGTGCCAGCAGCAAAGAGAAGGGTAGGGGCAATCAGCCCCAGCATTTT. Protein product: CASSKEKGRGNQPQHF. This chain connects TRBV21-1 to TRBJ1-5. TRBV21-1 is a pseudogene locus. The CDR3 contains 16 residues.